The present T cell receptor beta chain was sequenced within a study of blood T cell repertoires in COVID-19. The study assigned cohorts using participant-reported clinical history. This clone appeared a single time. There are 14 residues in the CDR3. Trimming at V came to 5 bases and at J to 3 bases, leaving 3 bases not matched to a gene. Germline V gene lookup returns CDR1 SEHNR and CDR2 FQNEAQ (reference sequence). How the authors handled the data: Researchers report that nucleated cell counts were estimated from reference gene primer amplification. Profiling relied on immunoSEQ multiplex PCR, and the TCRdb table lists in-frame clones only, not all of them. The V and J calls and clone size are taken from that table; D and trimming were inferred from the DNA. The data contain over 200,000 clones, around 84% of them singletons.

This sequence was found in a man aged 35 to 55 who had recovered from COVID-19. The sample was PBMCs or T cells enriched from blood (not recorded which). The chain recombines TRBV7-9 with TRBJ2-7; TRBD1 aligns across 11 bases. The CDR3 DNA reads as TGTGCCAGCAGCCGGGACAGGGGGATCTACGAGCAGTACTTC. Translating it yields CASSRDRGIYEQYF.